Below, 13 T cell receptor beta chains from the same sample are listed, as sequenced in a study of human T cells and chemical hapten exposure. The time point: patch test 1, 2 weeks after DPC sensitization. The treatment here: therapeutic diphenylcyclopropenone sensitization with weekly scalp DPC. One entry per CDR3 protein, called by TCRdb with MiXCR from the RACE reads. The data contain about 120,000 distinct CDR3 sequences, roughly 13% of them singletons. Here the sequenced sample was whole blood, taken in connection with sensitization to the hapten diphenylcyclopropenone (DPC). These receptor sequences come from a man between 18 and 35 years old with alopecia areata. Some clones in this sample may be carry-over from other donors' samples.

The sample holds many counts of this clonotype. The V gene is TRBV4-2, the J gene TRBJ1-2; possible D gene TRBD1, 5 bases. The germline V gene encodes CDR1 LGHNA and CDR2 YNFKEQ. The CDR3 spans 15 residues. Trimming removed 1 base at V and 7 bases at J, with 16 bases between. The CDR3 loop reads CASSQANGASPGYTF. Here the CDR3 DNA reads TGTGCCAGCAGCCAAGCCAATGGGGCAAGCCCTGGCTACACCTTC.

This clonotype turned up a few times. The chain joins TRBV7-9 to TRBJ1-1; D is undetermined. Trimming stripped 4 bases from V and 9 bases from J, with 12 bases between. The CDR3 contains 12 residues. Germline assignment: CDR1 SEHNR and CDR2 FQNEAQ (reference sequence). The CDR3 reads CASSSWPGKAFF. The CDR3 region has the DNA TGTGCCAGCAGCTCATGGCCAGGCAAAGCTTTCTTT.

This clonotype appeared many times. The genes are TRBV4-3 and TRBJ1-3; no clear D gene. V lost 8 bases to trimming and J lost 2 bases, with 4 bases between them. Germline-derived CDR1 and CDR2 are LGHNA and YSLEER. This CDR3 spans 11 amino acids. In DNA form, the CDR3 reads TGCGCCAGCTCACCTGGAAACACCATATATTTT. The encoded protein is CASSPGNTIYF.

J is TRBJ1-3 and V is TRBV4-3; 7 nucleotides line up with TRBD1. Germline CDR1 LGHNA, CDR2 YSLEER. Germline trimming cut 1 base from V and 0 bases from J; bases unmatched to any gene: 6. This CDR3 is built from 17 residues. CDR3 amino acids: CASSQALGGLSGNTIYF. CDR3 DNA sequence: TGCGCCAGCAGCCAAGCCCTAGGGGGCCTCTCTGGAAACACCATATATTTT.

This chain uses TRBV29-1 with TRBJ2-3, with D perhaps TRBD1 (6 bases). The germline CDR1 and CDR2 sequences are SQVTM and ANQGSEA. Trimming removed 8 bases from V and 1 base from J, with 19 bases in between. This CDR3 has 15 amino acids. CDR3 protein: CSILGTRLRTDTQYF. CDR3 nucleotide sequence: TGCAGCATTCTCGGGACACGTTTGCGCACAGATACGCAGTATTTT.

This clonotype has a count of ten or more. The chain carries TRBV29-1 and TRBJ2-7; no clear D gene. Germline V CDR1 and CDR2: SQVTM, ANQGSEA. This CDR3 has 11 residues. Trimming removed 4 bases from V and 4 bases from J, with 8 bases in between. The CDR3 DNA sequence: TGCAGCGTTGCTGTAGAGTACGAGCAGTACTTC. This gives the protein CSVAVEYEQYF.

This clonotype was counted only a few times. The chain uses TRBV5-4 and TRBJ2-7, with D hard to call. Germline V gives CDR1 SGHNT, CDR2 YYREEE (reference sequence). CDR3 length: 14 amino acids. Trimming removed 9 bases at V and 3 bases at J, with 19 bases between. The CDR3 DNA reads as TGTGCCACCTCCTCGGAGATAAACCACTACGAGCAGTACGTC. Protein: CATSSEINHYEQYV.

This chain uses TRBV24-1 with TRBJ2-3; D gene ambiguous. V lost 5 bases and J lost 2, with 16 bases in between. Germline CDR1 is KGHDR and CDR2 is SFDVKD. This CDR3 has 16 amino acids. The chain's CDR3 is CATSGPGSRSTDTQYF. In nucleotides, the CDR3 is TGTGCCACCAGTGGCCCCGGTTCTCGCTCCACAGATACGCAGTATTTT.

This clonotype was recorded many times. The chain employs TRBV7-6 and TRBJ2-1; D possibly uses TRBD1 or TRBD2 (5 bases each). The germline V gene encodes CDR1 SGHVS and CDR2 FNYEAQ. The CDR3 loop spans 13 amino acids. Trimming cost V 2 bases and J 13 bases, with 15 bases left between them. The CDR3 spells CASSLLSRGLQFF. CDR3 DNA sequence: TGTGCCAGCAGCTTACTTTCGAGGGGCCTTCAGTTCTTC.

The chain employs TRBV7-3 and TRBJ1-1, with D unresolved. V shed 5 bases and J shed 0 bases, with 7 bases lying between them. The germline CDR1 and CDR2 sequences are SGHTA and FQGTGA. CDR3 length: 13 amino acids. CDR3 residues: CASSTGMNTEAFF. CDR3 DNA sequence: TGTGCCAGCAGCACCGGTATGAACACTGAAGCTTTCTTT.

This clonotype turned up a few times. This rearrangement joins TRBV6-2 or TRBV6-3 to TRBJ1-5, with D perhaps matching TRBD1 (5 bases). V lost 1 base, J lost 1 base, and 8 bases lay in between. The CDR3 totals 15 residues. Germline loops: CDR1 MNHEY, CDR2 SVGEGT. CDR3 sequence reads: CASSYWGGSNQPQHF. CDR3 in DNA: TGTGCCAGCAGTTACTGGGGCGGGAGCAATCAGCCCCAGCATTTT.

The chain is built from TRBV18 and TRBJ1-1; TRBD1 aligns across 9 bases. J was trimmed by 7 bases and V by 1 base; bases with no gene match: 10. The CDR3 is 16 residues long. Looked up from germline, CDR1 is KGHSH and CDR2 is LQKENI. The CDR3 here is CASSPQAGQGKIEAFF. CDR3 coding DNA: TGTGCCAGCTCACCACAGGCAGGACAGGGGAAGATTGAAGCTTTCTTT.

The V call is TRBV27, the J call TRBJ1-3; no clear D. CDR3 length: 15 amino acids. The V end lost 2 bases, the J end lost 3 bases, and 11 bases lay between the germline ends. Germline CDR1 MNHEY, CDR2 SMNVEV (reference sequence). The DNA for the CDR3 is TGTGCCAGCAGTTTAACTTACAGAGGTGGAAACACCATATATTTT. Protein product: CASSLTYRGGNTIYF.